There are many counts of the clone carrying this T cell receptor beta chain. These data belong to a study of T cells in Graves' hyperthyroidism and ophthalmopathy. RNA transcripts yielded amplified TCR beta CDR3 regions. HTBI primers drove first-round RT-PCR of the TCR CDR3. TCRdb used MiXCR to reprocess the multiplex PCR reads, holding one entry per CDR3 protein. The data hold hundreds of thousands of distinct CDR3 sequences, with about 15% observed a single time. CDR1 SGHNT and CDR2 YENEEA come from the germline V gene. This CDR3 comprises 13 residues. Trimming took off 1 base at V and 8 bases at J, with 10 bases between the two ends.

This sequence was found in a woman between 50 and 59 years old with Graves' ophthalmopathy. The chain is built from TRBV11-3 and TRBJ2-3; no firm D call. Sequences were obtained from blood. The CDR3 nucleotides are TGTGCCAGCAGCTTAGGTCTGCCAGGTACGCAGTATTTT. It is translated as CASSLGLPGTQYF.